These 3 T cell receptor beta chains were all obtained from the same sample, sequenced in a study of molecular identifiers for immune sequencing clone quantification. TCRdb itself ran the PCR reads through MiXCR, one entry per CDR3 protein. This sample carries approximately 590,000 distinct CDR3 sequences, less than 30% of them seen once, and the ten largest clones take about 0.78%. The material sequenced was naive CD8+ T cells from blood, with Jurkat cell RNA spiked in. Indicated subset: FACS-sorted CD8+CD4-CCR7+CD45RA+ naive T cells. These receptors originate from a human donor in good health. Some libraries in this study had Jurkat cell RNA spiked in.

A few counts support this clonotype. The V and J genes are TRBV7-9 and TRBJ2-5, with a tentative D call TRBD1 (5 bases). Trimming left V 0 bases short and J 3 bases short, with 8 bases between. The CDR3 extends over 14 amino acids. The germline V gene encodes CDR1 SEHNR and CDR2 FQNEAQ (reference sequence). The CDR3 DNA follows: TGTGCCAGCAGCTTAGCGAGCAGGGAAGAGACCCAGTACTTC. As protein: CASSLASREETQYF.

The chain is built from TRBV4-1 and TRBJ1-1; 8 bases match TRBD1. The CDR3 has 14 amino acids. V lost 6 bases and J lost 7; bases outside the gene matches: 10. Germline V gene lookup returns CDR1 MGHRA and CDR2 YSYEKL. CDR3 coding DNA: TGCGCCAGCAGTCTATCCCCCAGGGGGCATGAAGCTTTCTTT. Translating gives CASSLSPRGHEAFF.

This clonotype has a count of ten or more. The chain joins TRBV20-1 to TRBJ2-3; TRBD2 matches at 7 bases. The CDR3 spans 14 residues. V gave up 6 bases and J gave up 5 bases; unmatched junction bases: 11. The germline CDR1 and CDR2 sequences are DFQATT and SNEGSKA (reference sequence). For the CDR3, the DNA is TGCAGTGCCGAGCGGGACCGGGGAAGAGATACGCAGTATTTT. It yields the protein CSAERDRGRDTQYF.